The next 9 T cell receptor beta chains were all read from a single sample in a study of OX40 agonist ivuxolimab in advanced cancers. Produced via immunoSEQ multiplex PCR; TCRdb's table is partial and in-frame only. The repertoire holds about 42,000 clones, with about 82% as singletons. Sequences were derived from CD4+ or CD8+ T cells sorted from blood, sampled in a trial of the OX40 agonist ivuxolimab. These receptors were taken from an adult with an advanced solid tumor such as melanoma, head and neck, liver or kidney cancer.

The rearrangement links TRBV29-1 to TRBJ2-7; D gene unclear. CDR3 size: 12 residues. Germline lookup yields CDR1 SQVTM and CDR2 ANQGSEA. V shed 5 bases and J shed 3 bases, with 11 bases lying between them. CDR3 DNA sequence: TGCAGCGTTAAAACCTCCCTCTACGAGCAGTACTTC. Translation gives CSVKTSLYEQYF.

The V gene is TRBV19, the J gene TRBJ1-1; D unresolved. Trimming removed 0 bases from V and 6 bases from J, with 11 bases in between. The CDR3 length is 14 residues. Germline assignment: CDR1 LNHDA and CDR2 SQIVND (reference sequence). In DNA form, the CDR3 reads TGTGCCAGTAGTATAGAAGTAGGGATCCCTGAAGCTTTCTTT. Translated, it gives CASSIEVGIPEAFF. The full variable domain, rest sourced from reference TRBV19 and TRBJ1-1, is DGGITQSPKYLFRKEGQNVTLSCEQNLNHDAMYWYRQDPGQGLRLIYYSQIVNDFQKGDIAEGYSVSREKKESFPLTVTSAQKNPTAFYLCASSIEVGIPEAFFGQGTRLTVV.

CDR3 DNA sequence: TGTGCCAGCAGCCCGCGATCGCCTTATGGCTACACCTTC. Translation: CASSPRSPYGYTF. This chain joins TRBV11-2 and TRBJ1-2; D gene unclear. CDR3 length equals 13 residues. Germline V lookup: CDR1 SGHAT, CDR2 FQNNGV. The V end was cut by 5 bases, the J end by 5 bases, with 12 bases between.

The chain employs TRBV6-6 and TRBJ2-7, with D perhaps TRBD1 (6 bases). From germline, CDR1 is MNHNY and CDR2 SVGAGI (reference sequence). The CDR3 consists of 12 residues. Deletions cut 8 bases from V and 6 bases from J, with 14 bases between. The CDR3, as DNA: TGTGCCAGCCGAGACATCAGGGGCGAGCAGTACTTC. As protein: CASRDIRGEQYF.

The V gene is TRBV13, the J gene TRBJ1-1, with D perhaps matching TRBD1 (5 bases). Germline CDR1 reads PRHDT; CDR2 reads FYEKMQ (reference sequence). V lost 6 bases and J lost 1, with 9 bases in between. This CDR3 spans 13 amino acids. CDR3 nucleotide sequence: TGTGCCAGCAGTGCCAGGGAGAACACTGAAGCTTTCTTT. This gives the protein CASSARENTEAFF.

CDR3 sequence reads: CASSSGTASTDTQYF. CDR3 sequence (DNA): TGTGCCAGCAGCTCTGGGACAGCTTCCACAGATACGCAGTATTTT. The chain combines TRBV5-8 with TRBJ2-3; 7 nucleotides align to TRBD1. Germline values: CDR1 SGHTS, CDR2 YDEGEE. Trimming took 3 bases from V and 2 from J; bases not matched to a gene: 6. The CDR3 consists of 15 residues. The whole variable domain, remainder taken from reference TRBV5-8 and TRBJ2-3, is EAGVTQSPTHLIKTRGQQATLRCSPISGHTSVYWYQQALGLGLQFLLWYDEGEERNRGNFPPRFSGRQFPNYSSELNVNALELEDSALYLCASSSGTASTDTQYFGPGTRLTVL.

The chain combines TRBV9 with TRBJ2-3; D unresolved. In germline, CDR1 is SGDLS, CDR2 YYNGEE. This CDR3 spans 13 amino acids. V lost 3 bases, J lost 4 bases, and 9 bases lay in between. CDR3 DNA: TGTGCCAGCAGCGAGGTCAGCTCAGATACGCAGTATTTT. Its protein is CASSEVSSDTQYF.

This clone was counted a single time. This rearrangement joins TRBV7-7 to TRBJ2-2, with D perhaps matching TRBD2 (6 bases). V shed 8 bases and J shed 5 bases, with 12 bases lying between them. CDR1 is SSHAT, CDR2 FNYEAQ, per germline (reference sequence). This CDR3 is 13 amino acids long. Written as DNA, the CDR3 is TGTGCCAGCTCCGGGGGACCTACCGGGGAGCTGTTTTTT. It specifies CASSGGPTGELFF.

CDR3 DNA sequence: TGTGCCAGCAGTTTGGGCAGTGCTAACTATGGCTACACCTTC. It yields the protein CASSLGSANYGYTF. The chain joins TRBV27 to TRBJ1-2; D is undetermined. Trimming left V 3 bases short and J 0 bases short, with 8 bases between. The V gene's germline CDR1 is MNHEY and CDR2 SMNVEV (reference sequence). This CDR3 has 14 amino acids.